This entry is about one T cell receptor beta chain. The junction and the germline gene differ at one end; a read error may be behind it. The record originates from a study of response to subunit inactivated influenza vaccine. A single record per CDR3 protein comes from TCRdb applying MiXCR to the RT-PCR reads. The table records 800,000 or so distinct CDR3 sequences, 21% of them present only once. CDR3 length: 14 amino acids. Looked up from germline, CDR1 is SGHRS and CDR2 is YFSETQ. The V and J genes are TRBV5-1 and TRBJ2-7, with 7 bases fitting TRBD1. Specimen: PBMCs from blood, collected 5 to 6 days after vaccination. This sequence originates from a man aged 45-65 years who received an inactivated influenza vaccine. CDR3 nucleotide sequence: TGCGTCAGCAGCTCCGGGACAGCGGCCTACGAGCAGTACTTC. It codes for CVSSSGTAAYEQYF. The entire variable domain, with the rest obtained from reference TRBV5-1 and TRBJ2-7, is as follows: KAGVTQTPRYLIKTRGQQVTLSCSPISGHRSVSWYQQTPGQGLQFLFEYFSETQRNKGNFPGRFSGRQFSNSRSEMNVSTLELGDSALYLCVSSSGTAAYEQYFGPGTRLTVT.